A selection of T cell receptor beta chains follows, all from one sample in a study of CXCR3-negative and CXCR3-positive naive CD8 T cells. TCRdb reprocessed the 5' RACE reads and stores each CDR3 protein as one record, lacking DNA. This sample's table reports 50,000 to 65,000 distinct CDR3 sequences. The material sequenced was memory CD8+ T cells from blood. The receptors come from a human donor in good health. Some clones in this sample may be carry-over from other donors' samples. The CDR3 runs from the conserved cysteine through the conserved F or W.

v_gene,j_gene,len,CDR3aa
TRBV14,TRBJ2-5,15,CASSPRDTRGETQYF
TRBV6-5,TRBJ2-1,12,CAALNVAGEQFF
TRBV7-6,TRBJ2-7,14,CASSLGTEAYEQYF
TRBV27,TRBJ2-3,18,CASSLELAGVSGTDTQYF
TRBV9,TRBJ1-1,12,CASSVGGSEAFF
TRBV29-1,TRBJ1-1,12,CSASQDGTEAFF
TRBV9,TRBJ2-7,15,CASSVTGTGTYEQYF
TRBV24-1,TRBJ2-1,13,CATSDRGNNEQFF
TRBV20-1,TRBJ2-7,14,CSANTGTELYEQYF
TRBV12-3/TRBV12-4,TRBJ2-7,14,CASSFLAALNEQYF
TRBV2,TRBJ2-1,14,CASSTSSSYNEQFF
TRBV29-1,TRBJ2-3,16,CSVEEAREGSGDTQYF
TRBV29-1,TRBJ2-7,12,CSAAGDSYEQYF
TRBV28,TRBJ2-3,15,CASSPIVLVPDTQYF
TRBV12-3/TRBV12-4,TRBJ2-7,12,CASSPGSYEQYF
TRBV4-1,TRBJ2-7,13,CASSRQGAYEQYF
TRBV29-1,TRBJ2-2,13,CSVVTASTGELFF
TRBV11-2,TRBJ1-4,16,CASSLAPGTDNDKLFF
TRBV7-9,TRBJ1-1,12,CASTRMNTEAFF
TRBV11-2,TRBJ2-7,15,CASSRTGGFLDEQYF
TRBV5-1,TRBJ2-7,11,CASKGDYEQYF
TRBV12-3/TRBV12-4,TRBJ2-6,14,CASGRSSGANVLTF
TRBV7-9,TRBJ1-2,12,CASSLGGDGYTF
TRBV7-8,TRBJ2-3,15,CASSPDRRGTDTQYF
TRBV4-2,TRBJ2-1,15,CASSPLSEAYNEQFF
TRBV6-4,TRBJ2-3,14,CASSERLAADTQYF
TRBV6-4,TRBJ2-1,15,CASSDSAGGYNEQFF
TRBV28,TRBJ2-7,13,CASSQRSTYEQYF
TRBV7-9,TRBJ1-6,14,CASSSSVQDSPLHF
TRBV29-1,TRBJ2-5,17,CSVEERRRQGAGETQYF
TRBV27,TRBJ2-3,12,CASEGAGDTQYF
TRBV15,TRBJ1-4,16,CATSRDQGAGNEKLFF
TRBV20-1,TRBJ2-1,13,CSVLGGGVYEQFF
TRBV30,TRBJ2-7,14,CAWSLAGGAYEQYF
TRBV15,TRBJ2-3,15,CATSRVAGGTDTQYF
TRBV6-6,TRBJ2-1,14,CASINTGGANEQFF
TRBV20-1,TRBJ2-7,15,CSARDAQGASYEQYF
TRBV4-2,TRBJ2-3,15,CASSQVGAATDTQYF
TRBV20-1,TRBJ1-2,15,CSARDDRGLIGGYTF
TRBV30,TRBJ1-1,14,CAWSMGQGYTEAFF
TRBV20-1,TRBJ1-2,15,CSALRPLDATYGYTF
TRBV25-1,TRBJ1-2,13,CASSESEDYGYTF
TRBV20-1,TRBJ1-1,14,CSAREEGLFTEAFF
TRBV6-5,TRBJ2-3,17,CASSTPVGQGGGDTQYF
TRBV3-1,TRBJ1-2,15,CASSLGTEANYGYTF
TRBV6-5,TRBJ2-1,17,CASSLNPSGKTYNEQFF
TRBV12-3/TRBV12-4,TRBJ2-5,13,CASSLNFRETQYF
TRBV29-1,TRBJ2-7,15,CSIAGSGGTSYEQYF
TRBV29-1,TRBJ2-1,17,CSVELPIRGFSYNEQFF